The 21 T cell receptor beta chains below all came from one sample that was sequenced in a study of tissue T cells after allogeneic stem cell transplantation (dated by TCRdb to 2022 to 2024). The sample's time point label is to be understood as: human tissue collected at research (rapid) autopsy. Library method: the immunoSEQ multiplex PCR assay. Sourced from immuneACCESS, this table was stored by TCRdb with only in-frame sequences that have V and J called. A share of the clones is absent; for the studies checked, an unresolved V gene accounts for under half, and the remainder has no known explanation. The sample records over a thousand clones, around 80% of which are singletons. The leading ten clones occupy around 21% of the sample. Sequencing was performed on spleen tissue, taken at autopsy. The receptors here all came from a female patient aged 18 to 55 with steroid-refractory graft-versus-host disease after an allogeneic stem cell transplant. After a transplant, some T cells may be of graft donor origin.

V is TRBV10-2 and J is TRBJ1-5; the match to TRBD1 covers 7 bases. Germline trimming cut 5 bases from V and 6 bases from J; bases unmatched to any gene: 7. This CDR3 has 14 amino acids. The germline CDR1 and CDR2 sequences are WSHSY and SAAADI. This chain's CDR3 is CASSFYRGFQPQHF. DNA for the CDR3: TGCGCCAGCAGTTTCTACAGGGGATTTCAGCCCCAGCATTTT.

The CDR3 spells CASSIGETPLHF. The CDR3 DNA sequence: TGTGCCAGTAGTATAGGGGAAACACCCCTCCACTTT. V is TRBV19 and J is TRBJ1-6; D gene ambiguous. Trimming removed 1 base at V and 11 bases at J, with 6 bases between. The CDR3 sequence is 12 residues long. Germline V gene lookup returns CDR1 LNHDA and CDR2 SQIVND (reference sequence).

This chain joins TRBV15 and TRBJ2-2; 11 bases match TRBD2. This CDR3 has 14 residues. The trim removed 9 bases at V and 10 bases at J, leaving 10 bases unmatched. The germline V gene has CDR1 LNHNV and CDR2 YYDKDF (reference sequence). The CDR3 DNA follows: TGTGCCACTCGACTAGCGGGGCACCGTAAGGAGCTGTTTTTT. Amino acid sequence: CATRLAGHRKELFF.

This sequence joins TRBV14 and TRBJ2-7; 10 positions agree with TRBD2. V dropped 1 base and J dropped 6; count of bases not matched to a gene: 6. Germline V lookup: CDR1 SGHDN, CDR2 FVKESK. This CDR3 region has 15 residues. Here the CDR3 reads CASSQATSGIPEQYF. Here the CDR3 DNA reads TGTGCCAGCAGCCAAGCTACTAGCGGGATTCCCGAGCAGTACTTC.

J is TRBJ1-2 and V is TRBV2; D may be TRBD1 (6 bases). CDR1 is SNHLY, CDR2 FYNNEI, per germline. V was pared by 6 bases and J by 4 bases, with 15 bases between. The CDR3 has 14 residues. The CDR3 here is CASRGGGRIYGYTF. In DNA form, the CDR3 reads TGTGCCAGCAGGGGGGGCGGACGGATCTATGGCTACACCTTC.

The chain is built from TRBV6-6 and TRBJ2-7; unclear D gene. Germline-derived CDR1 and CDR2 are MNHNY and SVGAGI (reference sequence). Trimming shortened V by 3 bases and J by 2 bases, and 11 bases separated the two germline ends. CDR3 size: 14 residues. In DNA form, the CDR3 reads TGTGCCAGCAGTTATTTCCCACCAACCTACGAGCAGTACTTC. Translated: CASSYFPPTYEQYF.

This clone was seen just once. CDR3 amino acids: CASSERKVSRHHGYTF. The CDR3, as DNA: TGCGCCAGCAGTGAAAGGAAGGTCAGCCGTCACCATGGCTACACCTTC. This rearrangement joins TRBV10-2 to TRBJ1-2; D gene unclear. Germline loops: CDR1 WSHSY, CDR2 SAAADI. The CDR3 totals 16 residues. Trimming removed 3 bases at V and 6 bases at J, with 20 bases between.

The chain couples TRBV7-9 to TRBJ2-7, with a possible D match to TRBD2 (5 bases). The germline V gene encodes CDR1 SEHNR and CDR2 FQNEAQ (reference sequence). Trimming removed 4 bases from V and 0 bases from J, with 19 bases in between. CDR3 length: 17 amino acids. The CDR3 bases are TGTGCCAGCAGCTCCCGGCTAGCAGGCTTTAACTCCTACGAGCAGTACTTC. Its protein is CASSSRLAGFNSYEQYF.

The rearrangement joins TRBV4-1 to TRBJ1-5; D uncertain. The CDR3 consists of 14 residues. Trimming took 1 base from V and 1 from J, leaving 5 bases between them. Looked up from germline, CDR1 is MGHRA and CDR2 is YSYEKL. The CDR3 DNA reads as TGCGCCAGCAGCCAAGTAGGGAGCAATCAGCCCCAGCATTTT. Translation gives CASSQVGSNQPQHF.

The chain is built from TRBV6-5 and TRBJ2-7; D is uncertain. From germline, CDR1 is MNHEY and CDR2 SVGAGI. Trimming left V 3 bases short and J 3 bases short, with 12 bases between. This CDR3 spans 14 amino acids. CDR3 in amino acids: CASSYGERSYEQYF. The CDR3 coding sequence is TGTGCCAGCAGTTATGGTGAACGGAGCTACGAGCAGTACTTC.

CDR3 sequence (DNA): TGTGCCAGCAGCTCAGAGTTTACTTATACGCAGTATTTT. Translating gives CASSSEFTYTQYF. This rearrangement joins TRBV11-2 to TRBJ2-3, with D unclear. There are 13 residues in the CDR3. Germline V CDR1 and CDR2: SGHAT, FQNNGV. V was cut by 4 bases and J by 7 bases, with 12 bases left in between.

This clone was recorded once. This chain connects TRBV7-2 to TRBJ1-2, with 9 bases identical to TRBD1. The length of the CDR3 is 14 residues. V was pared by 6 bases and J by 5 bases, with 7 bases of the junction left unmatched. Germline CDR1 SGHTA, CDR2 FQGNSA. CDR3 protein: CASRARTGAYGYTF. CDR3 bases: TGTGCCAGCAGAGCTAGGACAGGGGCTTATGGCTACACCTTC.

V is TRBV21-1 and J is TRBJ1-1; TRBD1, the table's D call, lacks a check against the DNA. TRBV21-1 is a pseudogene locus. The length of the CDR3 is 16 residues. The CDR3, as DNA: TGTGCCAGCAGCTCCTCCTACCAGGGGCATGACACTGAAGCTTTCTTT. It encodes CASSSSYQGHDTEAFF.

The chain combines TRBV10-3 with TRBJ1-3, with D tentatively TRBD1 (6 bases). Germline V gene sequence: CDR1 ENHRY, CDR2 SYGVKD. Between the trimmed V and J ends, which lost 0 bases and 4 bases, there was a span of 10 bases. This CDR3 contains 15 residues. The CDR3 DNA reads TGTGCCATCAGTGAGTCCTGGGGGCGCGGAAACACCATATATTTT. Translation: CAISESWGRGNTIYF.

This sequence joins TRBV19 and TRBJ1-4; D ambiguous. Germline loops: CDR1 LNHDA, CDR2 SQIVND (reference sequence). Between the trimmed V and J ends, which lost 3 bases and 5 bases, there was a span of 4 bases. This CDR3 comprises 12 residues. CDR3 amino acids: CASSIGNEKLFF. The CDR3 DNA sequence: TGTGCCAGTAGTATTGGGAATGAAAAACTGTTTTTT.

V and J are TRBV12-3 or TRBV12-4 and TRBJ2-2; 7 positions match TRBD1. The CDR3 is 13 amino acids. V shed 2 bases and J 8 bases; nucleotides not matched to a gene: 2. CDR3 nucleotide sequence: TGTGCCAGCAGTTTAAGGGGGCGAGGGGAGCTGTTTTTT. Its translation is CASSLRGRGELFF.

V is TRBV27 and J is TRBJ2-1, with 10 bases lining up with TRBD2. The germline V gene has CDR1 MNHEY and CDR2 SMNVEV (reference sequence). V trimming: 2 bases; J trimming: 4 bases; junction bases outside the gene matches: 8. The CDR3 is 17 residues long. This CDR3 reads CASSLTPPSGSYNEQFF. The CDR3 DNA sequence: TGTGCCAGCAGTTTAACCCCCCCTAGCGGGAGTTACAATGAGCAGTTCTTC.

The V call is TRBV4-1, the J call TRBJ2-3, with D uncertain. V was clipped by 4 bases and J by 2 bases, with 10 bases between them. This CDR3 region has 14 residues. Germline V gene data show CDR1 as MGHRA and CDR2 as YSYEKL. This chain's CDR3 is CASSLVTYTDTQYF. In nucleotides, the CDR3 is TGCGCCAGCAGCCTCGTTACATACACAGATACGCAGTATTTT.

V gene TRBV19 combines with J gene TRBJ1-4; no clear D gene. The germline gives CDR1 LNHDA, CDR2 SQIVND (reference sequence). This CDR3 spans 15 amino acids. Trimming took 5 bases from V and 5 from J, leaving 15 bases between them. The CDR3 protein is CASSPPGGWNEKLFF. DNA of the CDR3: TGTGCCAGTAGTCCGCCGGGAGGGTGGAATGAAAAACTGTTTTTT.

The chain employs TRBV5-1 and TRBJ1-6; no reliable D call. V lost 2 bases and J lost 10, with 13 bases in between. CDR1 and CDR2 from the germline V gene are SGHRS and YFSETQ. The CDR3 is 14 residues long. CDR3 in amino acids: CASSLNLGRSPLHF. DNA of the CDR3: TGCGCCAGCAGCTTAAATCTGGGCCGCTCACCCCTCCACTTT. Variable domain in full (rest from reference TRBV5-1 and TRBJ1-6): KAGVTQTPRYLIKTRGQQVTLSCSPISGHRSVSWYQQTPGQGLQFLFEYFSETQRNKGNFPGRFSGRQFSNSRSEMNVSTLELGDSALYLCASSLNLGRSPLHFGNGTRLTVT.

V usage is TRBV7-2 and J usage is TRBJ2-1; a weak D match, TRBD1 (5 bases). Trimming took off 3 bases at V and 2 bases at J, with 11 bases between the two ends. The germline gives CDR1 SGHTA, CDR2 FQGNSA. The CDR3 is 15 amino acids. CDR3 nucleotide sequence: TGTGCCAGCAGCTTGGGGCCGTATACCTACAATGAGCAGTTCTTC. Translation: CASSLGPYTYNEQFF.